The source of this TCR beta chain is a study of OX40 agonist ivuxolimab in advanced cancers. The CDR3 runs 17 residues. Losses at the gene ends were 2 bases for V and 3 bases for J; bases not matched to a gene: 8. CDR1 and CDR2 (germline): WSHSY, SAAADI. TCRdb keeps only in-frame clones here, not all; method: immunoSEQ multiplex PCR. Of 45,000 to 65,000 clones listed, over 75% are singletons. Patients were ineligible given autoimmune disease history or systemic immunosuppression. This chain connects TRBV10-2 to TRBJ1-4; 8 bases line up with TRBD1. Specimen: CD4+ or CD8+ T cells sorted from blood, collected in a trial of the OX40 agonist ivuxolimab. The source is an adult with an advanced solid tumor such as melanoma, head and neck, liver or kidney cancer. The chain's CDR3 is CASSEGGYRGANEKLFF. The CDR3 nucleotides read TGCGCCAGCAGTGAGGGGGGATACAGGGGGGCTAATGAAAAACTGTTTTTT.